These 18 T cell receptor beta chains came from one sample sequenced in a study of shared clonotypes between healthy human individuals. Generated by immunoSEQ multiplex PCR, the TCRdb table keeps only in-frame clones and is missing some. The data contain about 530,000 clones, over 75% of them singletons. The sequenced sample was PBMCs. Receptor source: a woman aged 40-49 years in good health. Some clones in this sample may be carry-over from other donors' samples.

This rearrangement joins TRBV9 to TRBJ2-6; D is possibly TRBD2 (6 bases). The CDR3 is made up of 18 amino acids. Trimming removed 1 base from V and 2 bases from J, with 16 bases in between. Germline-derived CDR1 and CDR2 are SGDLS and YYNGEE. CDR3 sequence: CASSVNSGRVAGANVLTF. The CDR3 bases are TGTGCCAGCAGCGTAAATAGCGGCAGGGTGGCTGGGGCCAACGTCCTGACTTTC.

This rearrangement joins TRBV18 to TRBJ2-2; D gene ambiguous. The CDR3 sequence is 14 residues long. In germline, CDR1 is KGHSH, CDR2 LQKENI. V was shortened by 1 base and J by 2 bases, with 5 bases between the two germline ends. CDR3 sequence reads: CASSPRINTGELFF. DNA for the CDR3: TGTGCCAGCTCACCACGGATCAACACCGGGGAGCTGTTTTTT.

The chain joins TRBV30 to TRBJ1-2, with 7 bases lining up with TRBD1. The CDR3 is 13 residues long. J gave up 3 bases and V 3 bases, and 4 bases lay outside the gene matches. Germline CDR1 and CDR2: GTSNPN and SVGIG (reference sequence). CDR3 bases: TGTGCCTGGAGGGCGGGACAGTACTATGGCTACACCTTC. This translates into CAWRAGQYYGYTF.

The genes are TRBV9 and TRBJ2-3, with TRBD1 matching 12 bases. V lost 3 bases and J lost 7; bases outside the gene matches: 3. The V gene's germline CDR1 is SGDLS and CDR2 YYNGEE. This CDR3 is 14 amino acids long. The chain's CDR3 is CASSEGQGAYTQYF. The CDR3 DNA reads TGTGCCAGCAGCGAGGGACAGGGGGCTTATACGCAGTATTTT.

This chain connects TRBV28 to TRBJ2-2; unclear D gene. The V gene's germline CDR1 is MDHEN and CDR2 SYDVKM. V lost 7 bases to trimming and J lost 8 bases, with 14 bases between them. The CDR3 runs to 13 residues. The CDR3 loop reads CASIARSKGELFF. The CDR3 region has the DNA TGTGCCAGCATCGCCAGGTCAAAGGGGGAGCTGTTTTTT.

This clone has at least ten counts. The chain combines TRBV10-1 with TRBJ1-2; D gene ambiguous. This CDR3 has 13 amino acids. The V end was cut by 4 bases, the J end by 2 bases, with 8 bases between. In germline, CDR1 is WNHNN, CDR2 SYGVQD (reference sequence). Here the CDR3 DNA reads TGCGCCAGCAGTGGCGAGAGAAACTATGGCTACACCTTC. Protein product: CASSGERNYGYTF.

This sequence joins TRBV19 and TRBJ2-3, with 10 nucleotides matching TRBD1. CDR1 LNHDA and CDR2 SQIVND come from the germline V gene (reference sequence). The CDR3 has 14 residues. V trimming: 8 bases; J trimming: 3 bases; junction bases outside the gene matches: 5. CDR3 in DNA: TGTGCCAGTTGGGACAGGGGTGCAACAGATACGCAGTATTTT. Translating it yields CASWDRGATDTQYF. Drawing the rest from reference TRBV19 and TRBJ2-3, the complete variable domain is DGGITQSPKYLFRKEGQNVTLSCEQNLNHDAMYWYRQDPGQGLRLIYYSQIVNDFQKGDIAEGYSVSREKKESFPLTVTSAQKNPTAFYLCASWDRGATDTQYFGPGTRLTVL.

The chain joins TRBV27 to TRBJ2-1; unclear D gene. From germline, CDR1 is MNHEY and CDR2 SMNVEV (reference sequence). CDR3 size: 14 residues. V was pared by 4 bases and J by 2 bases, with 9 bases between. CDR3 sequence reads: CASSSPLTYNEQFF. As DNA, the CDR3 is TGTGCCAGCAGTTCCCCTTTGACCTACAATGAGCAGTTCTTC.

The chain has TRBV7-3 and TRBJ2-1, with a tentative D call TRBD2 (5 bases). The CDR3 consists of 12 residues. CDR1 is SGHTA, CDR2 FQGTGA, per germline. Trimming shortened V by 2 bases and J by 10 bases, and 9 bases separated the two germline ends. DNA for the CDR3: TGTGCCAGCAGCTTATCTGGCGGGGAGCAGTTCTTC. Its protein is CASSLSGGEQFF.

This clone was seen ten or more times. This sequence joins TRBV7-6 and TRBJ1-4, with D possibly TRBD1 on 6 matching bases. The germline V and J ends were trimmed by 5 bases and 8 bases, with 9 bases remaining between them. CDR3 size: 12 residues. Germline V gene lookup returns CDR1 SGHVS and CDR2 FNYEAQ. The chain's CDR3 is CASSRRGEKLFF. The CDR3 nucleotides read TGTGCCAGCAGCCGGAGGGGGGAAAAACTGTTTTTT.

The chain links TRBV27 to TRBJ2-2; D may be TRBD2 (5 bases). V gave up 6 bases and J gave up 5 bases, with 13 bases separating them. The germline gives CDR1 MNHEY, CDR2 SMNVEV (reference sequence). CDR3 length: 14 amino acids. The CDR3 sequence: CASSWVPGTGELFF. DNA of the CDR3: TGTGCCAGCAGCTGGGTCCCGGGAACCGGGGAGCTGTTTTTT.

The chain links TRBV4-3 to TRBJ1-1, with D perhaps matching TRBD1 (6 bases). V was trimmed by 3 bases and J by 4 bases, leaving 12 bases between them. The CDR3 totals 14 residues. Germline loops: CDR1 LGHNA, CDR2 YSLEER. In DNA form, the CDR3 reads TGCGCCAGCAGCCATGAACAGGGCACCACTGAAGCTTTCTTT. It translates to CASSHEQGTTEAFF.

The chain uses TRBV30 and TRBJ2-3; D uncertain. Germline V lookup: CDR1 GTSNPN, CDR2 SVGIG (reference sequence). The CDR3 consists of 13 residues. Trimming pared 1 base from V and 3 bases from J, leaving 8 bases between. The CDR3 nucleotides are TGTGCCTGGAGTGGGGGTTTGACAGATACGCAGTATTTT. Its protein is CAWSGGLTDTQYF. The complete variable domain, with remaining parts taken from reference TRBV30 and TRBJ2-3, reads SQTIHQWPATLVQPVGSPLSLECTVEGTSNPNLYWYRQAAGRGLQLLFYSVGIGQISSEVPQNLSASRPQDRQFILSSKKLLLSDSGFYLCAWSGGLTDTQYFGPGTRLTVL.

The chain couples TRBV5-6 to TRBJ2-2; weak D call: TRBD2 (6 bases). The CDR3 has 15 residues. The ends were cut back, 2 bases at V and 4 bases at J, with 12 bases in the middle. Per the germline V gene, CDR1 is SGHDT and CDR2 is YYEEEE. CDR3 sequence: CASSFFGTGTGELFF. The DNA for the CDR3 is TGTGCCAGCAGCTTCTTCGGGACTGGCACCGGGGAGCTGTTTTTT.

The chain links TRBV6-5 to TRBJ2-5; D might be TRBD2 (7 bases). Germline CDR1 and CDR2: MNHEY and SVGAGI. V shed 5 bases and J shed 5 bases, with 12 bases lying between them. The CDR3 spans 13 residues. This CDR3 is CASSRTRGETQYF. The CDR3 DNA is TGTGCCAGCAGTAGGACTAGGGGGGAGACCCAGTACTTC.

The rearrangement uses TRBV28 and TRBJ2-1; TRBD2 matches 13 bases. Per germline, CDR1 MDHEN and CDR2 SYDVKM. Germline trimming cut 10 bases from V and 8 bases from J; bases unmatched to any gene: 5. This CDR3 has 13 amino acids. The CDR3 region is CAIRTSGSYEQFF. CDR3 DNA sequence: TGTGCCATCAGGACTAGCGGGAGCTATGAGCAGTTCTTC.

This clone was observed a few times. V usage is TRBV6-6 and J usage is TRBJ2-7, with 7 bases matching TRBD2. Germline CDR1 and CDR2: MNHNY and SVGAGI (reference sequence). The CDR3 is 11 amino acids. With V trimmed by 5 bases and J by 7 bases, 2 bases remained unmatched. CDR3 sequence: CASSPLAEQYF. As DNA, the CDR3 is TGTGCCAGCAGTCCACTAGCGGAGCAGTACTTC.

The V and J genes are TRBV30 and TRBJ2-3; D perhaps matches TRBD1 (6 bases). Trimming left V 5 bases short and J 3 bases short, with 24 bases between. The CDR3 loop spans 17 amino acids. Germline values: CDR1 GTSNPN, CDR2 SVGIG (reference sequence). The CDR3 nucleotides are TGTGCCTGGTCAGCCTGGGGCAGGGGAAAGAGGACAGATACGCAGTATTTT. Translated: CAWSAWGRGKRTDTQYF.